The entry that follows covers one T cell receptor beta chain sequence. This sample was taken from a study of blood T cell repertoires in COVID-19. The CDR3 is made up of 17 amino acids. Germline V lookup: CDR1 SGHRS, CDR2 YFSETQ. Trimming cost V 3 bases and J 5 bases, with 21 bases left between them. Sequencing used immunoSEQ multiplex PCR; TCRdb keeps in-frame clones, though not all of them. This sample yields approximately 290,000 clones, of which 75% to 90% are seen a single time; more than 4% belongs to the top ten. V and J are TRBV5-1 and TRBJ2-1; D unclear. Sequencing used PBMCs or T cells enriched from blood (not recorded which). This TCR derives from a woman in her 30s who had recovered from COVID-19. CDR3 in amino acids: CASSSKVLAETHNEQFF. The CDR3 DNA sequence: TGCGCCAGCAGCTCGAAAGTTCTGGCGGAGACCCACAATGAGCAGTTCTTC.